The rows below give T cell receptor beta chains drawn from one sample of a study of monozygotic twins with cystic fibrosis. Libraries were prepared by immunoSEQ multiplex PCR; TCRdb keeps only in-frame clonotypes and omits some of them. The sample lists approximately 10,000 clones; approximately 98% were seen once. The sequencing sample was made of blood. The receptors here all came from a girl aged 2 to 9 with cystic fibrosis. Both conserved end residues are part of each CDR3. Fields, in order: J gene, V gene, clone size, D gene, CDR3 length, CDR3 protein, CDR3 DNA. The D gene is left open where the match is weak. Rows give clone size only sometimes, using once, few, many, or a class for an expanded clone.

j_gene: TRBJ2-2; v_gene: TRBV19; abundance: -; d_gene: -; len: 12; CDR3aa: CASPNSSGELFF; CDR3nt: TGTGCCAGCCCCAATTCCTCCGGGGAGCTGTTTTTT
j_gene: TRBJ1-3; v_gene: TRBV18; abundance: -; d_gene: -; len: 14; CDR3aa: CASSPQGSGNTIYF; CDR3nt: TGTGCCAGCTCACCACAGGGTTCTGGAAACACCATATATTTT
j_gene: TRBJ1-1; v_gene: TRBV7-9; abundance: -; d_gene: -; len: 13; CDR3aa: CASSLGPRPEAFF; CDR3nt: TGTGCCAGCAGCCTGGGCCCGAGGCCTGAAGCTTTCTTT
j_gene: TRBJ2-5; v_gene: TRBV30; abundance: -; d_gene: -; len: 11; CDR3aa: CAWMDEETQYF; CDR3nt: TGTGCCTGGATGGACGAAGAGACCCAGTACTTC
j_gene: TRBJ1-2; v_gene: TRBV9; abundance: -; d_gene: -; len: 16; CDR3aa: CASSVYDRRSNYGYTF; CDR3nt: TGTGCCAGCAGCGTATATGACAGACGCTCTAACTATGGCTACACCTTC
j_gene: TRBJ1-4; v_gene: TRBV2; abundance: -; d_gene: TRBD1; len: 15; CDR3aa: CASSPGGGLEEKLFF; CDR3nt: TGTGCCAGCAGCCCAGGGGGGGGCTTGGAAGAAAAACTGTTTTTT
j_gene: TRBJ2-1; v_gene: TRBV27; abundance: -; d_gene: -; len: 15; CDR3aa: CASSPKRPAYNEQFF; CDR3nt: TGTGCCAGCAGTCCCAAACGGCCGGCTTACAATGAGCAGTTCTTC
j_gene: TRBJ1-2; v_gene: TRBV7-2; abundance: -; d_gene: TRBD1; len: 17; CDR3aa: CASSLGTRDRGGYGYTF; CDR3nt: TGTGCCAGCAGCTTAGGTACTCGGGACAGGGGAGGCTATGGCTACACCTTC
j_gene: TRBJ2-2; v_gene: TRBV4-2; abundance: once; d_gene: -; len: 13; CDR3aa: CASSALEGGELFF; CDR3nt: TGTGCCAGCAGCGCACTAGAGGGCGGGGAGCTGTTTTTT
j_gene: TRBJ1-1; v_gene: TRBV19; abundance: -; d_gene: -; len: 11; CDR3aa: CASSNGAEAFF; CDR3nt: TGTGCCAGTAGTAACGGCGCTGAAGCTTTCTTT
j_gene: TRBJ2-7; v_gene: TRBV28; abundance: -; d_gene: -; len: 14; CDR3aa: CASSSGKAVGEQYF; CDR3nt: TGTGCCAGCAGTTCAGGGAAGGCTGTAGGCGAGCAGTACTTC
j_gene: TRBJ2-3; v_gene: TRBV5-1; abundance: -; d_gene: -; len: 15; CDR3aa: CASSLEVAVTDTQYF; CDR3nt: TGCGCCAGCAGCTTGGAGGTAGCGGTGACAGATACGCAGTATTTT
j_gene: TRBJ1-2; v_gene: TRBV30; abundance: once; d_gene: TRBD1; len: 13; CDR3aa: CACRTGGNYGYTF; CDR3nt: TGTGCCTGCCGGACAGGGGGGAACTATGGCTACACCTTC
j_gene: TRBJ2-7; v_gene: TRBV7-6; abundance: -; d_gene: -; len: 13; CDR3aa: CASSLGPNYEQYF; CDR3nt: TGTGCCAGCAGCTTAGGGCCAAACTACGAGCAGTACTTC
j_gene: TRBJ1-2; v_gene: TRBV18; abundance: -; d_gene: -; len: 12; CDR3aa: CASSAISGGYTF; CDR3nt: TGTGCCAGCTCAGCGATCTCGGGAGGCTACACCTTC
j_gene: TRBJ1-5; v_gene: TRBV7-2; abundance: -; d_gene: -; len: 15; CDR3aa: CASSSRGRGDQPQHF; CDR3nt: TGTGCCAGCAGCTCCCGGGGAAGGGGGGATCAGCCCCAGCATTTT
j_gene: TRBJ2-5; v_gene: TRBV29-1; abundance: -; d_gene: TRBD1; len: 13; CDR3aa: CSVRAGTAETQYF; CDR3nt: TGCAGCGTTAGGGCTGGGACAGCTGAGACCCAGTACTTC
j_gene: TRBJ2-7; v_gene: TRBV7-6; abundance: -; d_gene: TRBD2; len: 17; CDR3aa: CASSPSSGRAGIHEQYF; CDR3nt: TGTGCCAGCAGCCCTTCTAGCGGGAGGGCCGGTATCCACGAGCAGTACTTC
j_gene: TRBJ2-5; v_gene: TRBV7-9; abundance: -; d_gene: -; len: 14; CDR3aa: CASSSLSGQETQYF; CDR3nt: TGTGCCAGCAGCTCCCTTAGCGGCCAAGAGACCCAGTACTTC
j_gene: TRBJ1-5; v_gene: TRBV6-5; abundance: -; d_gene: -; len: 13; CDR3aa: CASRRQWNQPQHF; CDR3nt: TGTGCCAGCAGGCGACAGTGGAATCAGCCCCAGCATTTT
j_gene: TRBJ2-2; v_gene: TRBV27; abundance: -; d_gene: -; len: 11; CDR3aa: CASKESGELFF; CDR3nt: TGTGCCAGCAAGGAGTCCGGGGAGCTGTTTTTT
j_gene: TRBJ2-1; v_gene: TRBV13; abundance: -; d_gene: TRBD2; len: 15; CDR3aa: CASSSRGLAGTEQFF; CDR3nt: TGTGCCAGCAGCTCACGCGGACTAGCGGGAACTGAGCAGTTCTTC
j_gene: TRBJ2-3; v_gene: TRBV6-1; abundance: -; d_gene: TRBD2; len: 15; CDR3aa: CASGSSGRAWDTQYF; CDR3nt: TGTGCCAGCGGTTCTAGCGGGAGGGCCTGGGATACGCAGTATTTT
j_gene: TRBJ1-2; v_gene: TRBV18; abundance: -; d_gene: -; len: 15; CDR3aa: CASSPGGALPYGYTF; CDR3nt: TGTGCCAGCTCCCCGGGGGGGGCGCTTCCCTATGGCTACACCTTC
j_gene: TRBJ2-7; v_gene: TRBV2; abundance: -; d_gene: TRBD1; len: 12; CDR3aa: CASGDRGYEQYF; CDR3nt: TGTGCCAGCGGGGACAGGGGGTACGAGCAGTACTTC
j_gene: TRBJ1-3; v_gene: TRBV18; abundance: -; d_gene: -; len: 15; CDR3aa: CASSPGQLSGNTIYF; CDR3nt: TGTGCCAGCTCACCCGGACAGCTCTCTGGAAACACCATATATTTT
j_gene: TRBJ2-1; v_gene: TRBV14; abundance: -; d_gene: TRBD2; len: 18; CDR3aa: CASSQEGLAGHSYNEQFF; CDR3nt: TGTGCCAGCAGCCAAGAAGGGCTAGCGGGACACTCCTACAATGAGCAGTTCTTC
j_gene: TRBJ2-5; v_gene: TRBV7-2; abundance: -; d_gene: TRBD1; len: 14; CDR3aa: CASSQTDRGETQYF; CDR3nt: TGTGCCAGCAGCCAAACGGACAGGGGAGAGACCCAGTACTTC
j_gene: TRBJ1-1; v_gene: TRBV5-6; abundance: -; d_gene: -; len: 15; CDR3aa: CASSSPSPWNTEAFF; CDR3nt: TGTGCCAGCAGCTCCCCTTCCCCATGGAACACTGAAGCTTTCTTT
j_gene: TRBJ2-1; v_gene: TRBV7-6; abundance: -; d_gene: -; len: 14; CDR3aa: CASSQGGAYNEQFF; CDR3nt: TGTGCCAGCAGCCAAGGGGGGGCCTACAATGAGCAGTTCTTC
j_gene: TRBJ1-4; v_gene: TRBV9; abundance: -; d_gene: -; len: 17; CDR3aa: CASSVRSGVATNEKLFF; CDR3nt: TGTGCCAGCAGCGTCCGCTCGGGGGTTGCAACTAATGAAAAACTGTTTTTT
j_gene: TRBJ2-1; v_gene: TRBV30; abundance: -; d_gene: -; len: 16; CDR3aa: CAWSDLSGLPHNEQFF; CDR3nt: TGTGCCTGGAGTGACCTCAGCGGTCTTCCCCACAATGAGCAGTTCTTC
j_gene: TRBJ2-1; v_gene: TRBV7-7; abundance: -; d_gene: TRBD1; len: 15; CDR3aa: CASSSGTGGYNEQFF; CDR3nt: TGTGCTAGCAGCTCCGGGACAGGGGGTTACAATGAGCAGTTCTTC
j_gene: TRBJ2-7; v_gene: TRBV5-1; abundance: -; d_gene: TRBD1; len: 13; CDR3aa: CASSLVDRGEQYF; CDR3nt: TGCGCCAGCAGCTTAGTGGACAGGGGCGAGCAGTACTTC
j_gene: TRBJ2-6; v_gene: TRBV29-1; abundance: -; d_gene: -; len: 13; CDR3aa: CSVENSGANVLTF; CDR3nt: TGCAGCGTTGAAAACTCTGGGGCCAACGTCCTGACTTTC
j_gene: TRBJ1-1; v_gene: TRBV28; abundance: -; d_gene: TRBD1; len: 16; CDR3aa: CASSNLGGTENTEAFF; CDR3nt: TGTGCCAGCAGCAATCTAGGGGGGACAGAGAACACTGAAGCTTTCTTT
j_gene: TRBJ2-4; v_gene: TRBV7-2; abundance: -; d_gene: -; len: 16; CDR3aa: CASSLIGSGARDIQYF; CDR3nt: TGTGCCAGCAGCTTAATAGGATCGGGGGCTCGGGACATTCAGTACTTC
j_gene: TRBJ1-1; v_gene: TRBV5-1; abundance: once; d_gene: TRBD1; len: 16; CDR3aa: CASHTGQGAMNTEAFF; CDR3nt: TGCGCCAGTCACACGGGGCAGGGGGCTATGAACACTGAAGCTTTCTTT
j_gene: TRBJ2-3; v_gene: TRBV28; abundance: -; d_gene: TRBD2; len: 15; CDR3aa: CASSPLAGGTDTQYF; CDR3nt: TGTGCCAGCAGTCCGCTAGCGGGAGGGACAGATACGCAGTATTTT
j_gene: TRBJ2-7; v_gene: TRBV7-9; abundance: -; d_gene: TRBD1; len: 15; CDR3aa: CASRYGQGLAYEQYF; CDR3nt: TGTGCCAGCAGATATGGACAGGGTCTAGCCTACGAGCAGTACTTC
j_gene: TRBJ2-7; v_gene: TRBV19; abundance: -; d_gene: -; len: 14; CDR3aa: CASSRQESSYEQYF; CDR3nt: TGTGCCAGTAGCCGACAGGAAAGCTCCTACGAGCAGTACTTC
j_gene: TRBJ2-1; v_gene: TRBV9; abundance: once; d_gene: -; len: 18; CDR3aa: CASSVSFMGALARNEQFF; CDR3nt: TGTGCCAGCAGCGTATCGTTTATGGGGGCACTAGCGAGGAATGAGCAGTTCTTC
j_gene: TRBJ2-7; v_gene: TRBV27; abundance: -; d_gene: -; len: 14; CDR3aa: CASIKLRGSYEQYF; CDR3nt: TGTGCCAGCATAAAGTTAAGGGGTTCTTACGAGCAGTACTTC
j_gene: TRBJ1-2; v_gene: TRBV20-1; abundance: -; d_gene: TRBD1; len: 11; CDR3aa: CSARTGGGYTF; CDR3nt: TGCAGTGCTAGAACAGGGGGAGGCTACACCTTC
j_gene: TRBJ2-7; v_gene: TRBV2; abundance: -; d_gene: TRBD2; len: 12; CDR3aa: CASGRENYEQYF; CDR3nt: TGTGCCAGCGGGCGGGAGAACTACGAGCAGTACTTC
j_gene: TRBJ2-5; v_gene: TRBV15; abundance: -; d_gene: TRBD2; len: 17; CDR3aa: CATSRDLAGGPGETQYF; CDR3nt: TGTGCCACCAGCAGAGATCTAGCGGGAGGGCCGGGGGAGACCCAGTACTTC
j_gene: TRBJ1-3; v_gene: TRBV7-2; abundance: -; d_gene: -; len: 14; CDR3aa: CASSFGGSGNTIYF; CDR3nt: TGTGCCAGCAGCTTTGGCGGCTCTGGAAACACCATATATTTT
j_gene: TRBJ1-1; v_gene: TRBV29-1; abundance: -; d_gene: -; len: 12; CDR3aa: CSARPGDTEAFF; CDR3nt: TGCAGCGCGAGACCGGGGGACACTGAAGCTTTCTTT
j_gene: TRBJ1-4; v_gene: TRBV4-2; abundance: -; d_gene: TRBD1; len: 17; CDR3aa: CASSRPGQGATNEKLFF; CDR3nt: TGTGCCAGCAGCCGCCCGGGACAGGGTGCAACTAATGAAAAACTGTTTTTT
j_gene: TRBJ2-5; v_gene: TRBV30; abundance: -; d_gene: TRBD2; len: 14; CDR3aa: CAWTGLAGEGTQYF; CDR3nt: TGTGCCTGGACCGGACTAGCGGGAGAGGGGACCCAGTACTTC
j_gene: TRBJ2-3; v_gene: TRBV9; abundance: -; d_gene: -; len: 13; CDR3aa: CASSLTDSETQYF; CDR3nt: TGTGCCAGCAGCCTAACCGACTCCGAGACGCAGTATTTT